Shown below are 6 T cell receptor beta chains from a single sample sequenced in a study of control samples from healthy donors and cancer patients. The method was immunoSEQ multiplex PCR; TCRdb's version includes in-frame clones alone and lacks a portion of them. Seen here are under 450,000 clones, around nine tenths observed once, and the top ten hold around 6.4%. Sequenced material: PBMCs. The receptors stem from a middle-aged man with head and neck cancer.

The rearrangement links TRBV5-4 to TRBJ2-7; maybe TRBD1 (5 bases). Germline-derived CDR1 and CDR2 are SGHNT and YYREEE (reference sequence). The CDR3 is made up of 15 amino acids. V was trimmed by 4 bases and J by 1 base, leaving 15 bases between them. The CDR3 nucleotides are TGTGCCAGCAGCGGTGGAAAAGACAGTTCCTACGAGCAGTACTTC. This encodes CASSGGKDSSYEQYF.

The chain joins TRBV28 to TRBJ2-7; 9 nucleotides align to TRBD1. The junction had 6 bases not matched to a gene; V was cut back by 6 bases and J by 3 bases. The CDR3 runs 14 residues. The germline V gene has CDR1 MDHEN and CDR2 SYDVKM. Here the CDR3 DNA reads TGTGCCAGCAGAGATGACAGGGGGAACTACGAGCAGTACTTC. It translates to CASRDDRGNYEQYF. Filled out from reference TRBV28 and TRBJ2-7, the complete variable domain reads DVKVTQSSRYLVKRTGEKVFLECVQDMDHENMFWYRQDPGLGLRLIYFSYDVKMKEKGDIPEGYSVSREKKERFSLILESASTNQTSMYLCASRDDRGNYEQYFGPGTRLTVT.

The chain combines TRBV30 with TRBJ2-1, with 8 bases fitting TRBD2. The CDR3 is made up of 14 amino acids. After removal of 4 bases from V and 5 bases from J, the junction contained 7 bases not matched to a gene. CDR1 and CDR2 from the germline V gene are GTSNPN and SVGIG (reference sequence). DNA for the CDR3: TGTGCCTGGACGAGGCTAGCGGGCAACAATGAGCAGTTCTTC. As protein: CAWTRLAGNNEQFF.

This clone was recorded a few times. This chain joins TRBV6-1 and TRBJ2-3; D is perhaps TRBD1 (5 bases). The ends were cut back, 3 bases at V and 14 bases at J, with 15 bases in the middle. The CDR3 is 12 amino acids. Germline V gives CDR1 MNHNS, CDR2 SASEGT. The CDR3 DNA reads TGTGCCAGCAGTGACACAGGATATCGGCCGTATTTT. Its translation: CASSDTGYRPYF.

CDR3 sequence: CASSVAGDNEQFF. DNA of the CDR3: TGTGCCAGCAGCGTAGCTGGGGACAATGAGCAGTTCTTC. V and J are TRBV9 and TRBJ2-1; D is ambiguous. The CDR3 runs to 13 residues. Germline lookup yields CDR1 SGDLS and CDR2 YYNGEE. V lost 0 bases, J lost 5 bases, and 6 bases lay in between.

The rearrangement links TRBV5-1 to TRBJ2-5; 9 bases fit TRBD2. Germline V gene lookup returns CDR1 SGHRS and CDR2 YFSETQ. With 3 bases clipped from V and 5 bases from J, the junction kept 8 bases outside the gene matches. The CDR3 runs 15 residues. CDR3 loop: CASSSGGGEFETQYF. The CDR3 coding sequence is TGCGCCAGCAGCTCCGGCGGGGGGGAATTCGAGACCCAGTACTTC.